Reported below is one T cell receptor beta chain. Libraries were prepared by immunoSEQ multiplex PCR; TCRdb keeps only in-frame clonotypes and omits some of them. The table includes a few hundred thousand clones, 89% detected once. The record originates from a study of blood T cell repertoires in COVID-19. Turning to the study itself: Collection of acute and convalescent COVID-19 samples took place in the United States, Italy and Spain.

The CDR3 loop spans 17 amino acids. The V gene end was trimmed by 4 bases and the J gene end by 1 base; junction bases not matched to a gene: 9. The germline gives CDR1 SGHNT, CDR2 YYREEE (reference sequence). The chain links TRBV5-4 to TRBJ2-3, with TRBD2 identical over 10 bases. The clonotype originates from a woman under 40 who had recovered from COVID-19. The sequenced sample consisted of PBMCs or T cells enriched from blood (not recorded which). The CDR3 loop reads CASSPLAGTSGTDTQYF. The CDR3 nucleotides are TGTGCCAGCAGCCCCCTGGCCGGGACTAGCGGCACAGATACGCAGTATTTT.